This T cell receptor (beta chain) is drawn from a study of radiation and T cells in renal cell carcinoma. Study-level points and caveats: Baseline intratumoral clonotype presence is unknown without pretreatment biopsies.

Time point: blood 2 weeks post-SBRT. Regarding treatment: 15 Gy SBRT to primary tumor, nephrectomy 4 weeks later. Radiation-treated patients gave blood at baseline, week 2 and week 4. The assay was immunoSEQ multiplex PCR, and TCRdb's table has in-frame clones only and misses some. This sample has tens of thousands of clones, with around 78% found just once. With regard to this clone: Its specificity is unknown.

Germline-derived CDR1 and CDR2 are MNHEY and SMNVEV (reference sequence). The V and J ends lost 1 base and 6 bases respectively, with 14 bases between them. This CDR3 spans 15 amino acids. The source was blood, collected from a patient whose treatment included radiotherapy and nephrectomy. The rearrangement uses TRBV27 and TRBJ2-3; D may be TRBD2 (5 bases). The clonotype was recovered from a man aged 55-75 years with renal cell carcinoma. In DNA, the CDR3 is TGTGCCAGCAGTTTATTCAACCGGGTAGCGGATACGCAGTATTTT. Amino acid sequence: CASSLFNRVADTQYF.